Sequencing of this T cell receptor beta chain was carried out in a study of breast tumors, draining lymph nodes, adjacent tissues. TCRdb independently ran MiXCR on the multiplex PCR reads; one entry per CDR3 protein. The sample carries roughly 100,000 distinct CDR3 sequences, roughly 29% recorded once. Samples came from axillary lymph nodes draining the breast cancer. On this clonotype: Its antigen is not known.

Study outcomes and limitations: Data only fit, rather than demonstrated, lymph node origin of most tumor T cells. Tumors had less TCR diversity than lymph nodes, more than nontumor tissue. The data were judged consistent with most tumor T cells coming from lymph node and expanding in tumor.

Input material: axillary lymph node tissue. This sequence was found in a female donor with breast cancer. Some clones in this sample may be carry-over from other donors' samples.

CDR3 residues: CASSQDRQGYTIYF. CDR3 DNA sequence: TGCGCCAGCAGCCAAGATCGTCAGGGTTACACCATATATTTT. The V call is TRBV4-1, the J call TRBJ1-3; possibly TRBD1 for D (5 bases). CDR1 and CDR2 (germline): MGHRA, YSYEKL. V lost 0 bases to trimming and J lost 8 bases, with 11 bases between them. The CDR3 runs 14 residues.